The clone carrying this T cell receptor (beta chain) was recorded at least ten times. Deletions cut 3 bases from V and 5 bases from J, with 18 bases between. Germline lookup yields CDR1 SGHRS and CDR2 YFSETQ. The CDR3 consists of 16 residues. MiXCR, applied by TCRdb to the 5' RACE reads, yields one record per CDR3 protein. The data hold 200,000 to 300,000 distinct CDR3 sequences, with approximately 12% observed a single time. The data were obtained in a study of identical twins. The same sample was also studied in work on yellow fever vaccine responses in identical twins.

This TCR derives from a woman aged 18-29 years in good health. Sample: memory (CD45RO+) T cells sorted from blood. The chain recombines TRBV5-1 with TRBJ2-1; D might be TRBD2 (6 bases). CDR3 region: CASSSFGGVKNNEQFF. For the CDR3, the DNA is TGCGCCAGCAGCTCGTTCGGAGGGGTGAAAAACAATGAGCAGTTCTTC.